Listed below are T cell receptor beta chains from one sample, sequenced in a study of a mutant IDH1 vaccine in newly diagnosed glioma. Here immunoSEQ multiplex PCR was the method, and the copy in TCRdb shows in-frame clones only, minus some. The sample shows about 38,000 clones, 75% to 80% of them seen only once. These receptors lack a known antigen. The source was PBMCs, collected from a glioma patient whose treatment included an IDH1 peptide vaccine. These receptors were collected from a man between 40 and 49 years old with glioma. CDR3s leave out the opening cysteine and the closing phenylalanine or tryptophan.

>TRBV27|TRBJ2-2
ASSLEYGYTGELF
>TRBV6-5|TRBJ1-2
ASSYEQDYGYT
>TRBV7-6|TRBJ2-2
ASSLGAWVGNTGELF
>TRBV29-1|TRBJ2-7
SVGGRQKNEQY
>TRBV27|TRBJ2-1
ASSSRNRGHEQF
>TRBV25-1|TRBJ1-4
ASREQGSEKLF
>TRBV19|TRBJ2-7
ASSPRGSGGASLEQY
>TRBV6-5|TRBJ1-1
ASRSGAGTEAF
>TRBV5-8|TRBJ1-3
ASSLGDSSGNTIY
>TRBV29-1|TRBJ1-1
SVGTATEAF
>TRBV2|TRBJ1-4
ASSNKGIYNEKLF
>TRBV7-6|TRBJ2-7
ASSDPRAAGPYEQY
>TRBV12-5|TRBJ1-2
ASGVSGGSEVVT
>TRBV6-5|TRBJ1-2
ASSDRDRGLGT
>TRBV27|TRBJ2-7
ASSISRGYEQY
>TRBV6-6|TRBJ2-7
ASSYVGVEQY
>TRBV21-1|TRBJ1-3
ASSARGRPLPFSGNTIY
>TRBV19|TRBJ1-3
ASRRRNSGNTIY
>TRBV6-5|TRBJ1-2
ASSYSNAGARNGYT
>TRBV29-1|TRBJ1-1
SVARQMNTEAF
>TRBV2|TRBJ1-1
ASLRGLAGTAH
>TRBV7-9|TRBJ2-2
ASSPIPLAGGTGELF
>TRBV7-8|TRBJ1-2
ASSAGSNYGYT
>TRBV7-9|TRBJ1-2
ASSSQTGTGIGYT
>TRBV5-1|TRBJ2-7
ASRETGTGSSEQY
>TRBV5-1|TRBJ2-5
ASSFTSGVGETQY
>TRBV20-1|TRBJ2-7
SAERGDEQY
>TRBV30|TRBJ1-2
AWTYGRGGGYT
>TRBV6-5|TRBJ1-3
ASSYSRGQTGNTIY
>TRBV6-5|TRBJ2-7
ASSPRVQITYEQY
>TRBV19|TRBJ2-2
ASSRQGNTGELF
>TRBV6-4|TRBJ1-6
ASRDSSYNSPLH
>TRBV5-1|TRBJ2-3
ASRDSGGGDTQY